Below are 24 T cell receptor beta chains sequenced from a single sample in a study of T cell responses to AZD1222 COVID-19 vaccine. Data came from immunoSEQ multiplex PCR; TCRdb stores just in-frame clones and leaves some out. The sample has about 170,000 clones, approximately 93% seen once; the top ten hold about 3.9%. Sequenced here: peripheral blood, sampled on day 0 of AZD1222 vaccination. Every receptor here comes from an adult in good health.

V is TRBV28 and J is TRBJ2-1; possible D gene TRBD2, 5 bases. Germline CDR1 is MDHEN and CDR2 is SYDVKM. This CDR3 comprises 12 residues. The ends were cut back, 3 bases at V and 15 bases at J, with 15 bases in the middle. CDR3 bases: TGTGCCAGCAGTTTTTACCGGGATCCACTGTTCTTC. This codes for CASSFYRDPLFF.

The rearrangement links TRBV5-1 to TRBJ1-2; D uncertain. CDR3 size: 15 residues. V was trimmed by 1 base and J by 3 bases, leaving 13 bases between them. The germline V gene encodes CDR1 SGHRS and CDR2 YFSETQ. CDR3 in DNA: TGCGCCAGCAGCTTGTTTGAGGGATCGGACTATGGCTACACCTTC. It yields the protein CASSLFEGSDYGYTF.

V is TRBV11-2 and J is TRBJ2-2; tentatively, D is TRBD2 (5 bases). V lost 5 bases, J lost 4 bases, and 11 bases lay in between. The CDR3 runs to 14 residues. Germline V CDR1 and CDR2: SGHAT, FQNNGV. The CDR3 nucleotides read TGTGCCAGCAGCGACCAAACTAGCACCGGGGAGCTGTTTTTT. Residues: CASSDQTSTGELFF.

CDR3 sequence: CASSQVRNEKLFF. CDR3 nucleotide sequence: TGTGCCAGCAGCCAAGTCCGTAATGAAAAACTGTTTTTT. The rearrangement joins TRBV14 to TRBJ1-4; D ambiguous. V shed 1 base and J shed 4 bases, with 4 bases lying between them. From germline, CDR1 is SGHDN and CDR2 FVKESK. This CDR3 has 13 residues.

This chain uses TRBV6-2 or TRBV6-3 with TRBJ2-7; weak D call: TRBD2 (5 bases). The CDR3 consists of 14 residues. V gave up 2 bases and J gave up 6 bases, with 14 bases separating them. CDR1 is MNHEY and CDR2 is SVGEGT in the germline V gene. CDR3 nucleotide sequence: TGTGCCAGCAGTTACAGACGGCCACGGGGCGAGCAGTACTTC. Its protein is CASSYRRPRGEQYF.

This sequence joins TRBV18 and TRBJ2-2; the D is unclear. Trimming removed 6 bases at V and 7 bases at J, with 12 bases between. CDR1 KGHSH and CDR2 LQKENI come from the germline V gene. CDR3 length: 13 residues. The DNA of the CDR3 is TGTGCCAGCTCCGAGGTAACTGACGGGGAGCTGTTTTTT. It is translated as CASSEVTDGELFF.

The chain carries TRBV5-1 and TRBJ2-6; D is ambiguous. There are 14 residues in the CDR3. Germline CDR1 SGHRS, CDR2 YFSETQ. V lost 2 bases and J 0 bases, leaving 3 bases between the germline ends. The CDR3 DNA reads TGCGCCAGCAGCTTTTACTCTGGGGCCAACGTCCTGACTTTC. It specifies CASSFYSGANVLTF.

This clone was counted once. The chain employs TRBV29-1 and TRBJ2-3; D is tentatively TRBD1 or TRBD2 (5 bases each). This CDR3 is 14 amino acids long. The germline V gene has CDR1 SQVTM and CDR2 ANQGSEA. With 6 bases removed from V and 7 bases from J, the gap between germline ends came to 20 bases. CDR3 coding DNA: TGCAGCGTAGACGGGACGCCTCGTACGAATACGCAGTATTTT. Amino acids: CSVDGTPRTNTQYF.

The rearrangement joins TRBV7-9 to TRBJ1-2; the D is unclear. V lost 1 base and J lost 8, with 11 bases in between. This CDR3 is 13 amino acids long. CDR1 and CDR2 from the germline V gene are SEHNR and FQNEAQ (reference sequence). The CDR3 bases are TGTGCCAGCAGCTTAGGAGTCGGATACGGCTACACCTTC. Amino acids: CASSLGVGYGYTF. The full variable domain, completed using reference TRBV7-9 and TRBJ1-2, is DTGVSQNPRHKITKRGQNVTFRCDPISEHNRLYWYRQTLGQGPEFLTYFQNEAQLEKSRLLSDRFSAERPKGSFSTLEIQRTEQGDSAMYLCASSLGVGYGYTFGSGTRLTVV.

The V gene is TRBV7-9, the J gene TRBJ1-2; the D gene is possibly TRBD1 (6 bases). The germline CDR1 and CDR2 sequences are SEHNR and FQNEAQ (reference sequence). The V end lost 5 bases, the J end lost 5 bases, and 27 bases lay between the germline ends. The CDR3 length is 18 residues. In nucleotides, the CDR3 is TGTGCCAGCAGCCGTCGATATGGGCGGACAGAGGTGGCTTATGGCTACACCTTC. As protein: CASSRRYGRTEVAYGYTF.

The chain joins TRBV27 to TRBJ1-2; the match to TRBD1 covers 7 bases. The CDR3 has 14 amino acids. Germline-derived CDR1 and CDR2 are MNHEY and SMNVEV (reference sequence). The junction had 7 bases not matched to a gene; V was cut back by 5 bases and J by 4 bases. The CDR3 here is CASSARQGIYGYTF. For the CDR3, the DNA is TGTGCCAGCAGTGCCAGACAGGGAATCTATGGCTACACCTTC.

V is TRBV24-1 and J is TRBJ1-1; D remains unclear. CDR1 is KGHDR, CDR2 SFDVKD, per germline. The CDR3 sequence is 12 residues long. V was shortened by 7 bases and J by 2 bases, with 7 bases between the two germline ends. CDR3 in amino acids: CATRGPNTEAFF. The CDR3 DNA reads TGTGCCACCAGGGGCCCCAACACTGAAGCTTTCTTT.

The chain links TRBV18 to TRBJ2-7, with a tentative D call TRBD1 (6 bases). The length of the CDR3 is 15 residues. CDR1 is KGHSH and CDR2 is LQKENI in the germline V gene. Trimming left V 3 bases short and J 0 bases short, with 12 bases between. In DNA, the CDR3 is TGTGCCAGCTCACCTCTAGAGGGGGTCTCCTACGAGCAGTACTTC. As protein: CASSPLEGVSYEQYF.

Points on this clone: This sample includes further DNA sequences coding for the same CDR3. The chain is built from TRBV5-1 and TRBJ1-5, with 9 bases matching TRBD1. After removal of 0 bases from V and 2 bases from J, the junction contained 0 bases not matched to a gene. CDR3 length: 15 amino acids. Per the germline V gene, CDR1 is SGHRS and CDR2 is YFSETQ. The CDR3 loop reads CASSLGQGGNQPQHF. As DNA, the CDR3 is TGCGCCAGCAGCTTGGGACAGGGGGGCAATCAGCCCCAGCATTTT. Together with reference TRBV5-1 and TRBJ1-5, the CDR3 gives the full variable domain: KAGVTQTPRYLIKTRGQQVTLSCSPISGHRSVSWYQQTPGQGLQFLFEYFSETQRNKGNFPGRFSGRQFSNSRSEMNVSTLELGDSALYLCASSLGQGGNQPQHFGDGTRLSIL.

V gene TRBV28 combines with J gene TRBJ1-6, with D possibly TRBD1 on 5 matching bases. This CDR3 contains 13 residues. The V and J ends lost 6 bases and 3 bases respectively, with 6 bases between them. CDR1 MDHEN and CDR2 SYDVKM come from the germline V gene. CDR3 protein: CASRQGYNSPLHF. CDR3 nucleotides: TGTGCCAGCAGGCAGGGCTATAATTCACCCCTCCACTTT.

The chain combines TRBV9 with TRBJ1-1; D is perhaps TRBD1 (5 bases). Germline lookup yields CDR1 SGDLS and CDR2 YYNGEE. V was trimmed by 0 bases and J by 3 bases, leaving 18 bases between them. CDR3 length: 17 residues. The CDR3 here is CASSVGARGGGYTEAFF. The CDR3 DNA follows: TGTGCCAGCAGCGTAGGGGCCCGCGGGGGTGGATACACTGAAGCTTTCTTT.

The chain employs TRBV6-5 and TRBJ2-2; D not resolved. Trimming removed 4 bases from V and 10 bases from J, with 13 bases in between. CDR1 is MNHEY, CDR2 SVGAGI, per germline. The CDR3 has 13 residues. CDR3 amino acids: CASSSPKKEELFF. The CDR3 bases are TGTGCCAGCAGTTCTCCTAAGAAGGAGGAGCTGTTTTTT.

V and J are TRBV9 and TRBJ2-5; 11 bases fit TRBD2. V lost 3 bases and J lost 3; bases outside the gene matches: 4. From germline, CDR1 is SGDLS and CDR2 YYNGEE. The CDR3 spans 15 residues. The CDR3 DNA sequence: TGTGCCAGCAGCGCCCCGGGACTAGCGGAAGAGACCCAGTACTTC. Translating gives CASSAPGLAEETQYF.

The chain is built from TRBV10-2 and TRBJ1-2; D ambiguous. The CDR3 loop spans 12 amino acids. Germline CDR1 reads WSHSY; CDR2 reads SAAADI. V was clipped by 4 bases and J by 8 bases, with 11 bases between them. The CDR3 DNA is TGCGCCAGCAGTGTTAGGGAAGAAGGCTACACCTTC. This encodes CASSVREEGYTF.

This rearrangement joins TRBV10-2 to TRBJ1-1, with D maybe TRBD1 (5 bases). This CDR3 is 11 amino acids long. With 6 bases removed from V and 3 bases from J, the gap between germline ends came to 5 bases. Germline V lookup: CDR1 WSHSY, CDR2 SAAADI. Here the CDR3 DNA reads TGCGCCAGCAGACAGGACACTGAAGCTTTCTTT. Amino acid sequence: CASRQDTEAFF.

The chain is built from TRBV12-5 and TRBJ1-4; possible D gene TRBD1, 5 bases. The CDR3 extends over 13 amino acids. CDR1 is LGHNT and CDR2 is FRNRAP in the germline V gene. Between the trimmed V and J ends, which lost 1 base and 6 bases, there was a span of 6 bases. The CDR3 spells CASGLGGDEKLFF. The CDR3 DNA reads TGTGCTAGTGGTTTGGGAGGGGATGAAAAACTGTTTTTT.

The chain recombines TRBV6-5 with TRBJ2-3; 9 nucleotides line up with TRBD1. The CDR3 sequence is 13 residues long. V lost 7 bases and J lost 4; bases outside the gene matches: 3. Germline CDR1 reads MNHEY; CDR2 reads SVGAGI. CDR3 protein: CASIRQGADTQYF. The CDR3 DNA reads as TGTGCCAGCATTCGACAGGGGGCAGATACGCAGTATTTT.

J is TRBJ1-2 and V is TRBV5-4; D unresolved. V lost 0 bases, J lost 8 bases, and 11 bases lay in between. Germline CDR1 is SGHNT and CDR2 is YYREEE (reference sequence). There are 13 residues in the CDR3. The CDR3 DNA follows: TGTGCCAGCAGCTTGGTAGGGAGTGACGGCTACACCTTC. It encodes CASSLVGSDGYTF.

The CDR3: CASSPLVSEQFF. CDR3 DNA: TGTGCCAGCTCACCCCTAGTGAGTGAGCAGTTCTTC. V gene TRBV18 combines with J gene TRBJ2-1; D is uncertain. V was trimmed by 3 bases and J by 9 bases, leaving 9 bases between them. Germline lookup yields CDR1 KGHSH and CDR2 LQKENI. This CDR3 comprises 12 residues. The whole variable domain, filled in from reference TRBV18 and TRBJ2-1, reads NAGVMQNPRHLVRRRGQEARLRCSPMKGHSHVYWYRQLPEEGLKFMVYLQKENIIDESGMPKERFSAEFPKEGPSILRIQQVVRGDSAAYFCASSPLVSEQFFGPGTRLTVL.